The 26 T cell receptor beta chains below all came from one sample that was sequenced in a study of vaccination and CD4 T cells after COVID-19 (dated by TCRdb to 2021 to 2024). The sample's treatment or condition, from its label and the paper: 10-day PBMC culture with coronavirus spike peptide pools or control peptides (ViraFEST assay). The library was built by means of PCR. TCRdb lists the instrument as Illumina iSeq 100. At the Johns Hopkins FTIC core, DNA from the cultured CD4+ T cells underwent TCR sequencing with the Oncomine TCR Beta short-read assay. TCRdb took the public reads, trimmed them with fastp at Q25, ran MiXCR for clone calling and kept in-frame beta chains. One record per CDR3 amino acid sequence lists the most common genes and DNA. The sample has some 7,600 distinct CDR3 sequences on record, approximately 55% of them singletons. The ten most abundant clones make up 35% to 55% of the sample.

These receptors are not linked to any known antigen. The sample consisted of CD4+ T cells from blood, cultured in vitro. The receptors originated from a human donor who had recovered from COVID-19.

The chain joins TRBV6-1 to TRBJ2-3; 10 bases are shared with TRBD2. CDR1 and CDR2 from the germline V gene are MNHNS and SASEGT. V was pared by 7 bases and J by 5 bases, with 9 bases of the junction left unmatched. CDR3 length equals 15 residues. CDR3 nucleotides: TGTGCCAGCACCCAGCGGGGGGGCCGAGAAGATACGCAGTATTTT. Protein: CASTQRGGREDTQYF.

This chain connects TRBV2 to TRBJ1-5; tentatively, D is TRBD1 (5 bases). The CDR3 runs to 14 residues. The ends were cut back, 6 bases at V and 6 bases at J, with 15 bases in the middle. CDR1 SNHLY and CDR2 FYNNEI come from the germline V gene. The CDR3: CASRIGEWGQPQHF. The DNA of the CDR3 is TGTGCCAGCAGAATAGGGGAGTGGGGTCAGCCCCAGCATTTT.

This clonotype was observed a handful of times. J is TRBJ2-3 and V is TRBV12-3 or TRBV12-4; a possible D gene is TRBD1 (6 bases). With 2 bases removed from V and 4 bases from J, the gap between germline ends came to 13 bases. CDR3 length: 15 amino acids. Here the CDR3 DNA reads TGTGCCAGCAGTTTAACAGGGAATTATCCAGATACGCAGTATTTT. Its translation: CASSLTGNYPDTQYF.

This chain's CDR3 is CASSRTSEYNEQFF. The CDR3, as DNA: TGTGCCAGCAGCAGGACTAGCGAGTACAATGAGCAGTTCTTC. The genes are TRBV11-3 and TRBJ2-1; 9 positions agree with TRBD2. The V and J ends lost 5 bases and 4 bases, in that order; junction bases with no gene match: 3. The germline gives CDR1 SGHNT, CDR2 YENEEA. The CDR3 covers 14 residues.

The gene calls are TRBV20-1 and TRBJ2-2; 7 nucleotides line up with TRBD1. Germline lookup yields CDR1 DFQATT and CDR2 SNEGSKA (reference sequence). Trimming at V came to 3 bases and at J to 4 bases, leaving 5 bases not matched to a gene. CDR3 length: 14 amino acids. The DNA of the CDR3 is TGCAGTGCTAGTTTGACAGGGAGCACCGGGGAGCTGTTTTTT. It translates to CSASLTGSTGELFF.

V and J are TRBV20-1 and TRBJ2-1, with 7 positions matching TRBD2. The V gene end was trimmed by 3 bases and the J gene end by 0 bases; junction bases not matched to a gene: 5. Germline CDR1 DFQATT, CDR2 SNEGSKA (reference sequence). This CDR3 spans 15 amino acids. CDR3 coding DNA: TGCAGTGCTAGCGCGCGGGGGAGCTCCTACAATGAGCAGTTCTTC. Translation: CSASARGSSYNEQFF.

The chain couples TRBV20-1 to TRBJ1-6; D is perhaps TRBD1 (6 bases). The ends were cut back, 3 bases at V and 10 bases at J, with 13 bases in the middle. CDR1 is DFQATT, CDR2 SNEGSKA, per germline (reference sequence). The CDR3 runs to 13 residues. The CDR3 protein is CSASVGGESPLHF. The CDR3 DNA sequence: TGCAGTGCTAGCGTAGGGGGGGAATCACCCCTCCACTTT.

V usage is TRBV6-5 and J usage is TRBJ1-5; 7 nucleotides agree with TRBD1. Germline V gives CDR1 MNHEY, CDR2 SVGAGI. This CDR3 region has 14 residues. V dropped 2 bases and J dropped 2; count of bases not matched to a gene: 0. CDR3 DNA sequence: TGTGCCAGCAGTTACGGACAGGGCAATCAGCCCCAGCATTTT. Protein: CASSYGQGNQPQHF.

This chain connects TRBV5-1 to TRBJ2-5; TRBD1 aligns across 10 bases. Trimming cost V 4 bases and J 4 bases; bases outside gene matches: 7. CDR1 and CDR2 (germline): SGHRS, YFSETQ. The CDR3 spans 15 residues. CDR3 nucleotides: TGCGCCAGCAGCGCCTCCGGGACAGGGGTAGAGACCCAGTACTTC. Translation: CASSASGTGVETQYF.

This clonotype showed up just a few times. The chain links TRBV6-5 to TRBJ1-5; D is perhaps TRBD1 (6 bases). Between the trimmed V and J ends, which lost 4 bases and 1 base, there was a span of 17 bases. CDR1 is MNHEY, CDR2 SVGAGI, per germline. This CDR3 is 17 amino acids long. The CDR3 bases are TGTGCCAGCAGTTCAGTAGAGGGCAGGGGAAGCAATCAGCCCCAGCATTTT. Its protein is CASSSVEGRGSNQPQHF.

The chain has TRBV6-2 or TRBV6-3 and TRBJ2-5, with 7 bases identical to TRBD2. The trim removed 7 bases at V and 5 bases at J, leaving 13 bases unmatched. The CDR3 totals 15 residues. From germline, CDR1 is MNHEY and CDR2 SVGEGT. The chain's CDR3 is CASTGGSLGGETQYF. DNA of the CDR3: TGTGCCAGCACCGGGGGGAGCCTCGGCGGGGAGACCCAGTACTTC.

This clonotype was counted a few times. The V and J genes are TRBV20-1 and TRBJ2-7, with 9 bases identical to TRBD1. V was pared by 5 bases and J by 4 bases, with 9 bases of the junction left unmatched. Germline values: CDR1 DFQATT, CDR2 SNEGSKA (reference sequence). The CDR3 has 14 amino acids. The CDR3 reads CSAATGTGQYEQYF. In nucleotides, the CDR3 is TGCAGTGCTGCAACGGGGACAGGGCAGTACGAGCAGTACTTC.

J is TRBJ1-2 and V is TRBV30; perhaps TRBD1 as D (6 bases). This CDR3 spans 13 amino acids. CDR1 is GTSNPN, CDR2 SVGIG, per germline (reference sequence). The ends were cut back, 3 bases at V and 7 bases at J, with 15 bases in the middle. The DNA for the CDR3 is TGTGCCTGGAGACTCGCTGGGGGCCCTGGCTACACCTTC. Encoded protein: CAWRLAGGPGYTF. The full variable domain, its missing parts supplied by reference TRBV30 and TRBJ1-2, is SQTIHQWPATLVQPVGSPLSLECTVEGTSNPNLYWYRQAAGRGLQLLFYSVGIGQISSEVPQNLSASRPQDRQFILSSKKLLLSDSGFYLCAWRLAGGPGYTFGSGTRLTVV.

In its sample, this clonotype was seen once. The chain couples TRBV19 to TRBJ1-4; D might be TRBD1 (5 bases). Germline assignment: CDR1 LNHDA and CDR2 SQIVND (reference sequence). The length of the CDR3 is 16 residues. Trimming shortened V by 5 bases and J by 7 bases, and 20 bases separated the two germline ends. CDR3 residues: CASSPLTQGLVEKLFF. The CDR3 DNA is TGTGCCAGTAGTCCCCTGACCCAGGGCTTAGTTGAAAAACTGTTTTTT.

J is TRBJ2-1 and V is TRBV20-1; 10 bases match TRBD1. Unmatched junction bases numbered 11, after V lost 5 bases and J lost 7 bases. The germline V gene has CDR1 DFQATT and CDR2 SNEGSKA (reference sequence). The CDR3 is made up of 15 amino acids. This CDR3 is CSARPRDRGDNEQFF. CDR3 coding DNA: TGCAGTGCTCGACCCCGGGACAGGGGTGATAATGAGCAGTTCTTC.

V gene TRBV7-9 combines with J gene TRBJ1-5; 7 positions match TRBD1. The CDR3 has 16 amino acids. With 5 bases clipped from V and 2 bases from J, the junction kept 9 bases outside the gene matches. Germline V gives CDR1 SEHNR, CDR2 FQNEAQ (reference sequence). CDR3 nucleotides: TGTGCCAGCAGCCCCCCTGGGACAGTTGGCAATCAGCCCCAGCATTTT. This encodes CASSPPGTVGNQPQHF.

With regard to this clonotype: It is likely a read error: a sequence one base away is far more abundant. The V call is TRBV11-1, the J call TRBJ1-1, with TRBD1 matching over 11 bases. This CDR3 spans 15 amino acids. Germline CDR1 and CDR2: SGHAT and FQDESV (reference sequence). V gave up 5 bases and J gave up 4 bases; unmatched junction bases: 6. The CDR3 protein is CASSVAGTGGTEAFF. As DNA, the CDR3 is TGTGCCAGCAGCGTGGCTGGGACAGGGGGCACTGAAGCTTTCTTT.

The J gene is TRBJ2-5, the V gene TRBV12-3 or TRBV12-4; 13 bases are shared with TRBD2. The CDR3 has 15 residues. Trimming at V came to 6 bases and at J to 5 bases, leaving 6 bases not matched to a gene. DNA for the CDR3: TGTGCCAGCAGCTGGACTAGCGGGGGAAGGGAGACCCAGTACTTC. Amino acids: CASSWTSGGRETQYF.

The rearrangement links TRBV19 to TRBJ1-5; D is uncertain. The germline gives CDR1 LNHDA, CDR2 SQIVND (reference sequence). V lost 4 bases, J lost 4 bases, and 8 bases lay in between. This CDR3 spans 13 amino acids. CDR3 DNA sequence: TGTGCCAGTAGTAATGGGGTAAATCAGCCCCAGCATTTT. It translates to CASSNGVNQPQHF.

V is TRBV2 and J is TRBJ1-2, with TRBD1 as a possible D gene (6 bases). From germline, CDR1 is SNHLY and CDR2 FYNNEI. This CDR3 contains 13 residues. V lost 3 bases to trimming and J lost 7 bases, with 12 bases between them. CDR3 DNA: TGTGCCAGCAGTGACAGGGGCCTGCTTGGCTACACCTTC. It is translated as CASSDRGLLGYTF.

This CDR3 is CASSVRAGALNTGELFF. In DNA form, the CDR3 reads TGCGCCAGCAGTGTTCGAGCGGGGGCCTTAAACACCGGGGAGCTGTTTTTT. The chain joins TRBV10-2 to TRBJ2-2; 8 bases fit TRBD2. CDR3 length: 17 residues. The V gene's germline CDR1 is WSHSY and CDR2 SAAADI. J gave up 2 bases and V 4 bases, and 9 bases lay outside the gene matches.

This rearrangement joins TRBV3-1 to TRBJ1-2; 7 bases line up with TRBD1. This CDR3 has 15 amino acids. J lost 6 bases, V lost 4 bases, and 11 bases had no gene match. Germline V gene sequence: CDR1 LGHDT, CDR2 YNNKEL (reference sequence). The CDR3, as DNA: TGTGCCAGCAGCCCTCGGCGAAGGGGGCAGAATGGCTACACCTTC. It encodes CASSPRRRGQNGYTF.

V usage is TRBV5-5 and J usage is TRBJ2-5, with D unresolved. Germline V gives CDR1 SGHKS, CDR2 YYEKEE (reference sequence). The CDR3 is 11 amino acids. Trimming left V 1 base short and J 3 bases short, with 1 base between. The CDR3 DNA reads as TGTGCCAGCAGCTTGAAAGAGACCCAGTACTTC. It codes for CASSLKETQYF.

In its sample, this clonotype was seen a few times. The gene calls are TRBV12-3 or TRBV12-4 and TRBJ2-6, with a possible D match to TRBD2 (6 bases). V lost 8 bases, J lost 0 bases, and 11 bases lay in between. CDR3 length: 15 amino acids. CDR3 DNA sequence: TGTGCCAGCCAACTCGGGGGCTCTGGGGCCAACGTCCTGACTTTC. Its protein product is CASQLGGSGANVLTF.

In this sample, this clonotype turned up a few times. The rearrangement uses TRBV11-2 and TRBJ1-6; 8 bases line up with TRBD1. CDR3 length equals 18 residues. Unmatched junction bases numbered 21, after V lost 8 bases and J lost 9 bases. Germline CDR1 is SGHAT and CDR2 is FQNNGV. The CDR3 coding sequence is TGTGCCAGCTCCCCGGGACAGGTACATCTGGTGCCCGCTTCACCCCTCCACTTT. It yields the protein CASSPGQVHLVPASPLHF.

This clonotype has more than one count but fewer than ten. The CDR3 DNA reads as TGTGCCAGCAGCTTAGCTTACGCCTCCTACTCCTACAATGAGCAGTTCTTC. It specifies CASSLAYASYSYNEQFF. The V and J genes are TRBV7-2 and TRBJ2-1; D is undetermined. CDR3 length: 17 amino acids. The V and J ends lost 0 bases and 0 bases respectively, with 12 bases between them. CDR1 is SGHTA and CDR2 is FQGNSA in the germline V gene.